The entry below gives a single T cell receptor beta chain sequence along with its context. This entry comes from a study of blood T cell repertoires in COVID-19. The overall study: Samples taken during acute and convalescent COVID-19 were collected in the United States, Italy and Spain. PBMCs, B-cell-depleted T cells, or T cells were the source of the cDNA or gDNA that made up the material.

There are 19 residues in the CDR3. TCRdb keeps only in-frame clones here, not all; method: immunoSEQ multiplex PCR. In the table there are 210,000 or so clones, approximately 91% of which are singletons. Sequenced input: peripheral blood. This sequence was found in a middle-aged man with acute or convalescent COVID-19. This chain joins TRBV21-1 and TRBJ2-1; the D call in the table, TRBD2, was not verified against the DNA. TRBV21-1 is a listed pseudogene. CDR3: CASTVRGGGNLSSYNEQFF. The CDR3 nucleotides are TGTGCCAGCACCGTCCGGGGCGGGGGGAACCTGAGCTCCTACAATGAGCAGTTCTTC.